The TCR beta chain under discussion was sequenced for a study of PD-L1 blockade in urothelial cancer. Study information: Patients initiated atezolizumab in about 2014 at 1,200 mg intravenously every 3 weeks. Blood was subjected to analysis at 3 weeks (second dose) and 6 weeks following treatment start.

Sequencing used immunoSEQ multiplex PCR; TCRdb keeps in-frame clones, though not all of them. The table includes about 130,000 clones, about 81% detected once. The time point denotes: pretreatment peripheral blood. Sequenced material: PBMCs, taken around atezolizumab (anti-PD-L1) treatment. The origin of this receptor is a middle-aged man with urothelial cancer.

In DNA form, the CDR3 reads TGCGCCAGCAGCCAAGGTCACGGCTCTGGAAACACCATATATTTT. It is translated as CASSQGHGSGNTIYF. This chain links TRBV4-1 with TRBJ1-3; D ambiguous. Germline-derived CDR1 and CDR2 are MGHRA and YSYEKL. This CDR3 region has 15 residues. V was trimmed by 1 base and J by 0 bases, leaving 7 bases between them.